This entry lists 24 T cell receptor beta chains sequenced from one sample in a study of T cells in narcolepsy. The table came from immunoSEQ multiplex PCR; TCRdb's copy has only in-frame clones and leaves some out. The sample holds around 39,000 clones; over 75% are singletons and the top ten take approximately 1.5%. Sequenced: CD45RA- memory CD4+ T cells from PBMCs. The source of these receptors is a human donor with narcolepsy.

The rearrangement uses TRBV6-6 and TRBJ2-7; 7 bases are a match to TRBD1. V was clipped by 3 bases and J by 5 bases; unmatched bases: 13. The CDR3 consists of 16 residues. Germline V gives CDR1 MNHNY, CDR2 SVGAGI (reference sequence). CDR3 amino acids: CASSYRRPDRADEQYF. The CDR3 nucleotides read TGTGCCAGCAGTTATCGTCGACCCGACAGGGCGGACGAGCAGTACTTC.

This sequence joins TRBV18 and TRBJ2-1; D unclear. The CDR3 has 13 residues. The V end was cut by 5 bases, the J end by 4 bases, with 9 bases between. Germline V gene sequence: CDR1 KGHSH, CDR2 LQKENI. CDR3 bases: TGTGCCAGCTCAACCGGTACTTACAATGAGCAGTTCTTC. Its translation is CASSTGTYNEQFF.

The CDR3 bases are TGTGCCAGCAGCCCCAGGGATGGTTCCACTGAAGCTTTCTTT. It yields the protein CASSPRDGSTEAFF. The chain carries TRBV7-8 and TRBJ1-1, with a possible D match to TRBD1 (5 bases). The length of the CDR3 is 14 residues. Trimming left V 5 bases short and J 4 bases short, with 14 bases between. Germline CDR1 is SGHVS and CDR2 is FQNEAQ.

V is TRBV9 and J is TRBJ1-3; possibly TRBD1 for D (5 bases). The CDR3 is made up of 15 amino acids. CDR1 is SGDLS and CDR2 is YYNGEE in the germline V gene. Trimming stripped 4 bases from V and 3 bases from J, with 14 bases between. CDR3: CASSPQEGDGNTIYF. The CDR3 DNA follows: TGTGCCAGCAGCCCTCAGGAAGGGGATGGAAACACCATATATTTT.

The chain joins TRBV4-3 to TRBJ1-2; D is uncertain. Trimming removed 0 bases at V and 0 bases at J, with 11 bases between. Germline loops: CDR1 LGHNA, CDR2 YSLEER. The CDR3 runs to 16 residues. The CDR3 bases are TGCGCCAGCAGCCAAGAAATAACGGAAGCTAACTATGGCTACACCTTC. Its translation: CASSQEITEANYGYTF.

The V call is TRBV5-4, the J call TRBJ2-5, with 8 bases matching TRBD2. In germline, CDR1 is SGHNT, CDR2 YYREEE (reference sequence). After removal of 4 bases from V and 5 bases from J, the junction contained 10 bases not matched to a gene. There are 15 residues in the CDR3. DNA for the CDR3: TGTGCCAGCAGCCTGACGGGACTAGGTGTGGAGACCCAGTACTTC. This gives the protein CASSLTGLGVETQYF. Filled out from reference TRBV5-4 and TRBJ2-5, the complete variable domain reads ETGVTQSPTHLIKTRGQQVTLRCSSQSGHNTVSWYQQALGQGPQFIFQYYREEENGRGNFPPRFSGLQFPNYSSELNVNALELDDSALYLCASSLTGLGVETQYFGPGTRLLVL.

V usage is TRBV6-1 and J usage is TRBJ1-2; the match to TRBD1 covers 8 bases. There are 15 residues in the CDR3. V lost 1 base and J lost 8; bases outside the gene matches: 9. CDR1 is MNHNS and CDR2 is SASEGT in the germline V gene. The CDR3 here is CASSEGPGTGPGYTF. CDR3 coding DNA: TGTGCCAGCAGTGAAGGACCCGGGACAGGCCCCGGCTACACCTTC.

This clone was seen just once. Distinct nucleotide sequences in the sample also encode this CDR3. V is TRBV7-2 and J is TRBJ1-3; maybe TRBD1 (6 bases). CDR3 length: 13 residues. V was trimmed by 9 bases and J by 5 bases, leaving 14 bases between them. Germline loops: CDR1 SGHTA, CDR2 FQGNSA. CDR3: CASSPDRRNTIYF. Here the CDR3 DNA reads TGTGCCAGTAGCCCTGACAGGCGAAACACCATATATTTT. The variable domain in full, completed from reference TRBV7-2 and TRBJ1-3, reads GAGVSQSPSNKVTEKGKDVELRCDPISGHTALYWYRQSLGQGLEFLIYFQGNSAPDKSGLPSDRFSAERTGGSVSTLTIQRTQQEDSAVYLCASSPDRRNTIYFGEGSWLTVV.

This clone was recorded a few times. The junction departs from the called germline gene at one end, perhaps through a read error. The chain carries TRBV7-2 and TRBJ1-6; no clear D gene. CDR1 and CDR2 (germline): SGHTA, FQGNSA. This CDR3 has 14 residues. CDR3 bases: TGTGCCAGCGGCTTAGAGCGACGGTGGTCGCCCCTCCACTTT. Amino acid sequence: CASGLERRWSPLHF.

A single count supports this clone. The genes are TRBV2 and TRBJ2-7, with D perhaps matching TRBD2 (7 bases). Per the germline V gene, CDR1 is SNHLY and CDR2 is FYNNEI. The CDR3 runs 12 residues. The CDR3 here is CGGGRASYEQYF. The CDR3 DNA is TGTGGGGGGGGCAGGGCCTCCTACGAGCAGTACTTC. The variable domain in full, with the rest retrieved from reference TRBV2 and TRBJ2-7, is EPEVTQTPSHQVTQMGQEVILRCVPISNHLYFYWYRQILGQKVEFLVSFYNNEISEKSEIFDDQFSVERPDGSNFTLKIRSTKLEDSAMYFCGGGRASYEQYFGPGTRLTVT.

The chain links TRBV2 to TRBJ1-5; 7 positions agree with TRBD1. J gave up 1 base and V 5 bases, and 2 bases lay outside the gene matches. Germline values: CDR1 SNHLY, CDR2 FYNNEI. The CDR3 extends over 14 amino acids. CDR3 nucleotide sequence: TGTGCCAGCAGTTGGGGACAGAGCAATCAGCCCCAGCATTTT. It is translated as CASSWGQSNQPQHF. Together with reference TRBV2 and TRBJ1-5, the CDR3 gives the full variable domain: EPEVTQTPSHQVTQMGQEVILRCVPISNHLYFYWYRQILGQKVEFLVSFYNNEISEKSEIFDDQFSVERPDGSNFTLKIRSTKLEDSAMYFCASSWGQSNQPQHFGDGTRLSIL.

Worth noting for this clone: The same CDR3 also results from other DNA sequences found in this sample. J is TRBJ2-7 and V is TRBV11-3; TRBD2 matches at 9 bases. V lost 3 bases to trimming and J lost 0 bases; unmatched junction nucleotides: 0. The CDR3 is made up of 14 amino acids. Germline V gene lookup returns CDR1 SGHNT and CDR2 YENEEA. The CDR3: CASSFSGGSYEQYF. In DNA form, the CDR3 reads TGTGCCAGCAGCTTTAGCGGGGGCTCCTACGAGCAGTACTTC.

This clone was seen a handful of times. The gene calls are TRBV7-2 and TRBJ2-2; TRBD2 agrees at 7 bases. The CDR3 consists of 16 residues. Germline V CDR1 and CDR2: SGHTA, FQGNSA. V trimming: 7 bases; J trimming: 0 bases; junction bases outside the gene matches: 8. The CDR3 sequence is CASTPPGLSNTGELFF. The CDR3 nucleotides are TGTGCCAGCACCCCCCCGGGACTATCGAACACCGGGGAGCTGTTTTTT. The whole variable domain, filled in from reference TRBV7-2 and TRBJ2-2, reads GAGVSQSPSNKVTEKGKDVELRCDPISGHTALYWYRQSLGQGLEFLIYFQGNSAPDKSGLPSDRFSAERTGGSVSTLTIQRTQQEDSAVYLCASTPPGLSNTGELFFGEGSRLTVL.

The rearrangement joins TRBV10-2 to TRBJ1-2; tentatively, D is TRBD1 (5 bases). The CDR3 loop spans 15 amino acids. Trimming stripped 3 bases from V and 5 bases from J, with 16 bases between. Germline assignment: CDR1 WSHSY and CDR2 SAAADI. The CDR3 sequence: CASSEQSPGRYGYTF. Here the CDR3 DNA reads TGCGCCAGCAGTGAACAGAGCCCAGGGAGGTATGGCTACACCTTC.

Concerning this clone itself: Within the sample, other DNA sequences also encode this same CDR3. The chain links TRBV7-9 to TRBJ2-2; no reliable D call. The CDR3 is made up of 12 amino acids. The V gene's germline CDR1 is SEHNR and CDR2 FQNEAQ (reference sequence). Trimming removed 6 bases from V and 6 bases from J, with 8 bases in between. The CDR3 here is CASSLLAGELFF. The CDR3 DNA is TGTGCCAGCAGTTTACTCGCCGGGGAGCTGTTTTTT.

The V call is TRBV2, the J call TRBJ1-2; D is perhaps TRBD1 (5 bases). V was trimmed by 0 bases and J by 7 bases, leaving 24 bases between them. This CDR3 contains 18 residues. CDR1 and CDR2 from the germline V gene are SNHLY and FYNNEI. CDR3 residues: CASSEALLLLGGRGGYTF. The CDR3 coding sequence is TGTGCCAGCAGTGAAGCGCTCCTTTTGTTGGGGGGAAGAGGTGGCTACACCTTC.

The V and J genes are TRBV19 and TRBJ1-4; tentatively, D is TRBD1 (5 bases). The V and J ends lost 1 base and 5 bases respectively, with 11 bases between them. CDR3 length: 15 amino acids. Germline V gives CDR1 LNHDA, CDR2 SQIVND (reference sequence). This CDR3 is CASSIVGQTNEKLFF. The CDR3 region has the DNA TGTGCCAGTAGTATAGTGGGGCAGACGAATGAAAAACTGTTTTTT.

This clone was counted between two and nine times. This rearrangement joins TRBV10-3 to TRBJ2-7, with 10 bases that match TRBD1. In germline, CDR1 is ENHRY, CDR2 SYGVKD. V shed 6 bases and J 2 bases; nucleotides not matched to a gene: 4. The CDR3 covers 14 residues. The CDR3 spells CAIRGQGSPYEQYF. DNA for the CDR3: TGTGCCATCAGGGGACAGGGGTCTCCCTACGAGCAGTACTTC.

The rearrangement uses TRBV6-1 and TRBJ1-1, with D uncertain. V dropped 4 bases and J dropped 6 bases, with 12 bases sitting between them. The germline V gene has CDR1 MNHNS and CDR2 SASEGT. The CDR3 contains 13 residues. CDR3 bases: TGTGCCAGCAGTGTCTGGACTGGATCTGAAGCTTTCTTT. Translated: CASSVWTGSEAFF.

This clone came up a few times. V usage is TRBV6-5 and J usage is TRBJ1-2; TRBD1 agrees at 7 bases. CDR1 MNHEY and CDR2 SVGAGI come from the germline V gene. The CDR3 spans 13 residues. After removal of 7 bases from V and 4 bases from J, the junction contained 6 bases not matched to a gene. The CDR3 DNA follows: TGTGCCAGCAAGGAGGGGGCAAGCTATGGCTACACCTTC. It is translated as CASKEGASYGYTF.

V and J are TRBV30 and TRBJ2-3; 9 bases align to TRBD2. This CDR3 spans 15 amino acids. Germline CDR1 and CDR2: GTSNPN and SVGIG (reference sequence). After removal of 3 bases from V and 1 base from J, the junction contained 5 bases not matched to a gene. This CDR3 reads CAWRGGGGGTDTQYF. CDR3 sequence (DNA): TGTGCCTGGAGGGGAGGCGGGGGGGGCACAGATACGCAGTATTTT.

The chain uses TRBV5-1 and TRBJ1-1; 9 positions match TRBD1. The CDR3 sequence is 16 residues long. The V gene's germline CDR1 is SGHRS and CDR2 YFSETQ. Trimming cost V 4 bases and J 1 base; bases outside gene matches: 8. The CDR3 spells CASSPRTGAANTEAFF. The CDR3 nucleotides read TGCGCCAGCAGCCCACGGACAGGGGCCGCGAACACTGAAGCTTTCTTT.

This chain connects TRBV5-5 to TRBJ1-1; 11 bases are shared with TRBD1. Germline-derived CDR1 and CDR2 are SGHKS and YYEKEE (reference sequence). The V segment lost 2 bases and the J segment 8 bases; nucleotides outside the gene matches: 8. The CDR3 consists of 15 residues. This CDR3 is CASSLTPGQGVEAFF. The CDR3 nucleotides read TGTGCCAGCAGCTTAACCCCGGGACAGGGGGTAGAAGCTTTCTTT.

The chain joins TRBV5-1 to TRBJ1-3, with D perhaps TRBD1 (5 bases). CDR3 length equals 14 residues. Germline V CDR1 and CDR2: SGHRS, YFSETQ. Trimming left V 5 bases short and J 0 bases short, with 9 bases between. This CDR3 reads CASRPTVSGNTIYF. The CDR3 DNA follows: TGCGCCAGCAGACCGACAGTCTCTGGAAACACCATATATTTT.